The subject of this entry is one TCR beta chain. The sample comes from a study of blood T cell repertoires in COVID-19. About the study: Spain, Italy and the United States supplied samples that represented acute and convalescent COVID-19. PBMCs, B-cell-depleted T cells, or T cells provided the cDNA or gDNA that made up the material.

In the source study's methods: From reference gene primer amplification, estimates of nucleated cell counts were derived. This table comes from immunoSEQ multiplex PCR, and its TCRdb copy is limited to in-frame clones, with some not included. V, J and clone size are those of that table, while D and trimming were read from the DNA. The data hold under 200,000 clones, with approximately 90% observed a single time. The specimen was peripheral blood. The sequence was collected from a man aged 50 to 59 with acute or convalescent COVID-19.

CDR3 DNA sequence: TGTGCCAGCAGCTTGACAGGGTGGGATACGCAGTATTTT. It is translated as CASSLTGWDTQYF. This rearrangement joins TRBV7-2 to TRBJ2-3; 7 bases align to TRBD1. The trim removed 3 bases at V and 6 bases at J, leaving 3 bases unmatched. This CDR3 has 13 residues. Per the germline V gene, CDR1 is SGHTA and CDR2 is FQGNSA. Based on the CDR3 plus reference TRBV7-2 and TRBJ2-3, the full variable domain is GAGVSQSPSNKVTEKGKDVELRCDPISGHTALYWYRQSLGQGLEFLIYFQGNSAPDKSGLPSDRFSAERTGGSVSTLTIQRTQQEDSAVYLCASSLTGWDTQYFGPGTRLTVL.